This note documents a single T cell receptor beta chain sequence. The specificity of this receptor is unknown. No base quality values were provided; no much bigger clone lies one nucleotide off. These data come from a study of blood T cell repertoires in COVID-19 (dated by TCRdb to about 2020). Background on the whole study: ImmuneRACE Cohort 3 recovered participants were defined by two consecutive negative NP/OP PCR tests, healthcare professional clearance, or symptom resolution. The repertoires were released in a freely available public database intended as a resource for research on the immune response to SARS-CoV-2. Deeply sampled blood TCRbeta repertoires from subjects exposed to, actively infected with, or recovered from COVID-19 were included in the dataset. Samples came from the ongoing ImmuneRACE study (first 160 participants) plus 1,254 subjects from 6 global collaborators. HLA class I and class II types, where available, came from metadata supplied by the sample provider rather than from assay-based typing. Collaborator samples came from the United States, Italy and Spain and covered acute and convalescent phases of COVID-19. The material from the prospective study consisted of cDNA or gDNA derived from T cells, B-cell-depleted T cells, or PBMCs. Nearly every sample came with metadata listing a de-identified subject ID, COVID-19 status, age in years and sex. Results the study describes overall, beyond this receptor: How much clinical and demographic metadata was included differed by source and by participant, and the metadata was provided uncurated.

Looking up the germline V gene yields CDR1 SNHLY and CDR2 FYNNEI. The germline ends are 12 bases apart after V is trimmed by 6 bases and J by 0 bases. From the cysteine through the phenylalanine, the CDR3 covers 15 amino acids. This entry keeps only the CDR3 DNA: 45 bases, framed from base 1. Enrolling through a virtual design, the prospective study's participants ranged in age from roughly 18 to 89 years and lived across more than 20 United States geographic areas. In the prospective study, cohorts were assigned on the basis of participant-reported clinical history obtained from a screening survey and a study questionnaire. Each participant in the prospective study had whole blood, serum and a nasopharyngeal or oropharyngeal swab collected by mobile phlebotomists. Additional blood draws and questionnaires over an approximately 2-month period could optionally be provided by prospective study participants. Before DNA extraction, prospective study blood samples were shipped either frozen or at room temperature.

TCRbeta CDR3 regions were amplified from genomic DNA using the immunoSEQ Assay, a bias-controlled multiplex PCR. The source study handled its data this way. The number of nucleated cells in each sample was estimated by amplification of reference gene primers within the assay. To quantify the absolute abundance of each unique TCRbeta CDR3 rearrangement, sequence reads were collapsed and filtered. For each sample, productive Simpson clonality was calculated by taking the square root of Simpson's diversity index across productive rearrangements. Held by TCRdb, this immuneACCESS table contains in-frame sequences only and omits some clones. Under half of the omission traces to an unresolved V gene where checked; the cause of the rest is unknown. The DNA gave D and trimming, while V, J and clone size come from that table. This sample has a few hundred thousand clones in its table, and approximately 90% of those were observed once. The ten largest clones take up roughly 2% of the sample.

This chain joins TRBV2 to TRBJ1-5; the best D guess is TRBD1, with 5 bases matching. Source material: PBMCs or T cells enriched from blood (not recorded which). This TCR was sampled from an older woman in a cohort exposed to, infected with or recovered from COVID-19 (not recorded which). The CDR3 region: CASRVRGNSNQPQHF. The sequence in DNA is TGTGCCAGCAGGGTTCGGGGGAATAGCAATCAGCCCCAGCATTTT.